This entry lists 18 T cell receptor beta chains sequenced from one sample in a study of low-dose radiotherapy and immunotherapy resistance in tumors. Covering alpha and beta chains, TRAV- and TRBV-specific primers were used for the first-strand cDNA. TCRs were amplified for 15 to 25 PCR cycles with a constant-region primer and V-primer adapter. Via MiXCR, TCRdb re-called the reads, giving one row per CDR3 protein. The table shows under 11,000 distinct CDR3 sequences, with about half occurring only once. These receptors originate from a human donor with advanced metastatic prostate, ovarian, gallbladder or colorectal cancer (not recorded which). This table probably holds off-target reads from a library built for another chain.

This chain links TRBV30 with TRBJ2-7; 9 bases map to TRBD1. Germline-derived CDR1 and CDR2 are GTSNPN and SVGIG (reference sequence). The CDR3 sequence is 14 residues long. V shed 0 bases and J 9 bases; nucleotides not matched to a gene: 9. CDR3 sequence reads: CAWSVWDRDLGQYF. For the CDR3, the DNA is TGTGCCTGGAGTGTATGGGACAGGGATCTGGGGCAGTACTTC.

The rearrangement joins TRBV18 to TRBJ1-1, with 9 bases matching TRBD1. The V segment lost 6 bases and the J segment 2 bases; nucleotides outside the gene matches: 7. Germline loops: CDR1 KGHSH, CDR2 LQKENI. The CDR3 is 15 residues long. DNA for the CDR3: TGTGCCAGCTCTCGACGGACAGGGGCAAACACTGAAGCTTTCTTT. It yields the protein CASSRRTGANTEAFF.

This clonotype was picked up a small number of times. J is TRBJ1-1 and V is TRBV7-3; D unclear. There are 13 residues in the CDR3. The germline V gene encodes CDR1 SGHTA and CDR2 FQGTGA. The V and J ends lost 2 bases and 0 bases respectively, with 4 bases between them. The DNA of the CDR3 is TGTGCCAGCAGCTTACAGGTGAACACTGAAGCTTTCTTT. It yields the protein CASSLQVNTEAFF.

This clonotype was observed a handful of times. This chain connects TRBV29-1 to TRBJ2-4, with D perhaps matching TRBD1 (5 bases). Germline loops: CDR1 SQVTM, CDR2 ANQGSEA. The V end lost 7 bases, the J end lost 7 bases, and 11 bases lay between the germline ends. This CDR3 region has 11 residues. The CDR3 coding sequence is TGCAGCGCTGGGGCCGGGAACATTCAGTACTTC. Translating gives CSAGAGNIQYF.

This chain connects TRBV5-1 to TRBJ2-1; D gene unclear. The CDR3 consists of 16 residues. Germline V CDR1 and CDR2: SGHRS, YFSETQ. V dropped 1 base and J dropped 9 bases, with 20 bases sitting between them. The CDR3 here is CASSLTSSLWLAEQFF. CDR3 coding DNA: TGCGCCAGCAGCTTGACCTCATCTTTATGGTTAGCTGAGCAGTTCTTC.

The V gene is TRBV28, the J gene TRBJ1-3; D possibly corresponds to TRBD1 (6 bases). Trimming took 6 bases from V and 4 from J, leaving 19 bases between them. The CDR3 contains 16 residues. The germline V gene has CDR1 MDHEN and CDR2 SYDVKM. The CDR3 reads CASSLYVQGAGNTIYF. The CDR3 nucleotides are TGTGCCAGCAGCCTTTACGTACAGGGAGCCGGAAACACCATATATTTT.

This clonotype was found a few times. The chain links TRBV21-1 to TRBJ2-3. TRBV21-1 is a pseudogene. The CDR3 sequence is 16 residues long. CDR3 DNA sequence: TGTGCCAGCAGCAAAGTTGGTGAAGAGTTTACAGATACGCAGTATTTT. It specifies CASSKVGEEFTDTQYF.

V is TRBV5-1 and J is TRBJ2-1; tentative D call: TRBD1 (6 bases). V lost 3 bases and J 4 bases, leaving 14 bases between the germline ends. The CDR3 totals 15 residues. Germline CDR1 SGHRS, CDR2 YFSETQ. This chain's CDR3 is CASSSGQSGYNEQFF. The CDR3 bases are TGCGCCAGCAGCTCAGGACAGTCCGGGTACAATGAGCAGTTCTTC.

In this sample, this clonotype turned up a few times. The chain is built from TRBV28 and TRBJ1-1; TRBD1 matches 7 bases. The CDR3 spans 17 residues. Unmatched junction bases numbered 14, after V lost 6 bases and J lost 1 base. Germline values: CDR1 MDHEN, CDR2 SYDVKM. CDR3 sequence: CASRNSWVGQRNTEAFF. DNA for the CDR3: TGTGCCAGCAGAAACTCCTGGGTGGGACAGCGGAACACTGAAGCTTTCTTT.

This chain links TRBV11-2 with TRBJ2-7; 7 bases agree with TRBD2. Per the germline V gene, CDR1 is SGHAT and CDR2 is FQNNGV. After removal of 5 bases from V and 0 bases from J, the junction contained 7 bases not matched to a gene. The CDR3 contains 15 residues. The CDR3 DNA reads TGTGCCAGCAGCGCCTCGGGAGGTAGCTCCTACGAGCAGTACTTC. This gives the protein CASSASGGSSYEQYF.

The chain links TRBV19 to TRBJ2-7, with 10 bases matching TRBD1. The V gene's germline CDR1 is LNHDA and CDR2 SQIVND (reference sequence). This CDR3 is 15 amino acids long. V was pared by 6 bases and J by 8 bases, with 13 bases of the junction left unmatched. The CDR3 loop reads CASRPPGTGDNKQYF. DNA of the CDR3: TGTGCCAGTAGACCACCCGGGACAGGGGATAATAAGCAGTACTTC.

As concerns this clonotype: The junction departs from germline at one end; a sequencing error may be responsible. The chain joins TRBV4-1 to TRBJ1-1; 9 nucleotides line up with TRBD1. Germline values: CDR1 MGHRA, CDR2 YSYEKL. This CDR3 region has 16 residues. The CDR3 loop reads CASSQDPGQGNTEAFF. The CDR3 coding sequence is TGTGCCAGCAGCCAAGATCCGGGACAGGGGAACACTGAAGCTTTCTTT.

This clonotype came up a few times. V is TRBV5-1 and J is TRBJ2-7; TRBD2 matches 11 bases. V was clipped by 3 bases and J by 4 bases; unmatched bases: 3. Looked up from germline, CDR1 is SGHRS and CDR2 is YFSETQ. The CDR3 covers 14 residues. In nucleotides, the CDR3 is TGCGCCAGCAGCTCCACTAGCGGGAGTTACGAGCAGTACTTC. This gives the protein CASSSTSGSYEQYF.

This clonotype occurred a few times. The chain recombines TRBV13 with TRBJ2-5, with 10 bases that match TRBD1. The CDR3 length is 15 residues. Germline loops: CDR1 PRHDT, CDR2 FYEKMQ (reference sequence). Trimming cost V 5 bases and J 4 bases; bases outside gene matches: 7. The CDR3: CASSRGTGERETQYF. CDR3 coding DNA: TGTGCCAGCAGCAGAGGGACAGGGGAGAGAGAGACCCAGTACTTC.

This clonotype was detected a few times. This chain joins TRBV3-1 and TRBJ2-3; D not resolved. This CDR3 contains 14 residues. The V gene's germline CDR1 is LGHDT and CDR2 YNNKEL (reference sequence). V was trimmed by 3 bases and J by 0 bases, leaving 7 bases between them. The CDR3 region is CASSHGLSTDTQYF. In DNA form, the CDR3 reads TGTGCCAGCAGCCATGGGCTGAGCACAGATACGCAGTATTTT.

The J gene is TRBJ1-1, the V gene TRBV14; 8 bases map to TRBD1. The CDR3 is made up of 14 amino acids. Looked up from germline, CDR1 is SGHDN and CDR2 is FVKESK. The ends lost 4 bases at V and 4 bases at J; junction bases unmatched: 5. Here the CDR3 reads CASSRGQGGTEAFF. The CDR3 DNA follows: TGTGCCAGCAGCCGCGGACAGGGAGGCACTGAAGCTTTCTTT.

This clonotype has more than one count but fewer than ten. The rearrangement joins TRBV12-3 or TRBV12-4 to TRBJ1-1, with D possibly being TRBD1 (5 bases). The CDR3 has 14 amino acids. The V end lost 6 bases, the J end lost 5 bases, and 16 bases lay between the germline ends. The CDR3 loop is CASSTPGGETEAFF. CDR3 nucleotide sequence: TGTGCCAGCAGCACCCCGGGGGGGGAGACTGAAGCTTTCTTT.

This clonotype has just a few counts. The V gene is TRBV29-1, the J gene TRBJ2-1, with D maybe TRBD1 (7 bases). The V gene's germline CDR1 is SQVTM and CDR2 ANQGSEA. The CDR3 contains 14 residues. Trimming left V 7 bases short and J 7 bases short, with 20 bases between. CDR3 in amino acids: CSAIAVRGLNEQFF. CDR3 nucleotide sequence: TGCAGCGCCATAGCGGTCAGGGGGTTGAATGAGCAGTTCTTC.